The rows below give T cell receptor beta chains drawn from one sample of a study of T cell responses to AZD1222 COVID-19 vaccine. Sequenced by immunoSEQ multiplex PCR; TCRdb stores in-frame clones only, minus some. The sample contains approximately 150,000 clones, roughly 89% of which appear only once. This sample comprised peripheral blood, obtained on day 0 of AZD1222 vaccination. The receptors shown here come from an adult in good health. Both conserved end residues are part of each CDR3. Fields, in order: J gene, V gene, D gene, clone size, CDR3 protein, CDR3 DNA. The D gene is left open where the match is weak. Part of the rows lack a size; the others show once, few, many or a class for expanded clones.

J gene: TRBJ1-1; V gene: TRBV29-1; D gene: .; clone size: .; CDR3 protein: CPAPGWKTEAFF; CDR3 DNA: TGCCCCGCCCCAGGGTGGAAAACTGAAGCTTTCTTT
J gene: TRBJ1-2; V gene: TRBV3-1/TRBV3-2; D gene: TRBD1; clone size: .; CDR3 protein: CASTPDRGAYGYTF; CDR3 DNA: TGTGCCAGCACTCCGGACAGGGGAGCCTATGGCTACACCTTC
J gene: TRBJ2-1; V gene: TRBV15; D gene: .; clone size: .; CDR3 protein: CATSRDPYSGSDNEQFF; CDR3 DNA: TGTGCCACCAGCAGAGACCCGTATTCAGGGTCCGACAATGAGCAGTTCTTC
J gene: TRBJ2-5; V gene: TRBV20-1; D gene: .; clone size: .; CDR3 protein: CSARGYETQYF; CDR3 DNA: TGCAGTGCAAGGGGTTACGAGACCCAGTACTTC
J gene: TRBJ1-2; V gene: TRBV7-9; D gene: TRBD1; clone size: .; CDR3 protein: CASSLSTGGIRHYTF; CDR3 DNA: TGTGCCAGCAGCTTAAGCACAGGGGGAATAAGGCACTACACCTTC
J gene: TRBJ2-1; V gene: TRBV19; D gene: .; clone size: .; CDR3 protein: CASSPQVYNEQFF; CDR3 DNA: TGTGCCAGTAGTCCACAGGTATACAATGAGCAGTTCTTC
J gene: TRBJ2-5; V gene: TRBV4-1; D gene: .; clone size: .; CDR3 protein: CASSQVSRNEETQYF; CDR3 DNA: TGCGCCAGCAGCCAAGTTTCCAGGAACGAAGAGACCCAGTACTTC
J gene: TRBJ1-2; V gene: TRBV15; D gene: TRBD1; clone size: .; CDR3 protein: CATSRDPLDRSGYTF; CDR3 DNA: TGTGCCACCAGCAGAGACCCACTGGACAGGAGCGGCTACACCTTC
J gene: TRBJ2-5; V gene: TRBV6-2/TRBV6-3; D gene: .; clone size: .; CDR3 protein: CASSYGGRDGVQETQYF; CDR3 DNA: TGTGCCAGCAGTTACGGAGGGCGGGATGGGGTCCAAGAGACCCAGTACTTC
J gene: TRBJ1-2; V gene: TRBV2; D gene: .; clone size: .; CDR3 protein: CASSAGLLNYGYTF; CDR3 DNA: TGTGCCAGCAGTGCTGGCCTTCTTAACTATGGCTACACCTTC
J gene: TRBJ2-1; V gene: TRBV12-3/TRBV12-4; D gene: .; clone size: few; CDR3 protein: CASSYHSGNEQFF; CDR3 DNA: TGTGCCAGCAGTTACCACTCGGGCAATGAGCAGTTCTTC
J gene: TRBJ2-7; V gene: TRBV19; D gene: .; clone size: .; CDR3 protein: CASSLSSFPGEQYF; CDR3 DNA: TGTGCCAGTAGTTTGTCCTCCTTCCCCGGGGAGCAGTACTTC
J gene: TRBJ1-5; V gene: TRBV4-3; D gene: .; clone size: once; CDR3 protein: CASSQETGGDQPQHF; CDR3 DNA: TGCGCCAGCAGCCAAGAAACAGGTGGGGATCAGCCCCAGCATTTT
J gene: TRBJ2-1; V gene: TRBV28; D gene: .; clone size: .; CDR3 protein: CASLPGGPYNEQFF; CDR3 DNA: TGTGCCAGCCTACCCGGGGGTCCCTACAATGAGCAGTTCTTC
J gene: TRBJ2-7; V gene: TRBV15; D gene: TRBD1; clone size: .; CDR3 protein: CATSGGQGAYEQYF; CDR3 DNA: TGTGCCACCAGCGGGGGACAGGGAGCCTACGAGCAGTACTTC
J gene: TRBJ2-1; V gene: TRBV29-1; D gene: .; clone size: once; CDR3 protein: CSVPTGLGLNNEQFF; CDR3 DNA: TGCAGCGTCCCGACCGGGCTCGGATTAAACAATGAGCAGTTCTTC
J gene: TRBJ2-3; V gene: TRBV13; D gene: .; clone size: .; CDR3 protein: CASSPKRLERTDTQYF; CDR3 DNA: TGTGCCAGCAGCCCGAAACGACTAGAGAGGACAGATACGCAGTATTTT
J gene: TRBJ1-2; V gene: TRBV18; D gene: .; clone size: .; CDR3 protein: CASSPRVGTNYGYTF; CDR3 DNA: TGTGCCAGCTCACCACGGGTAGGAACCAACTATGGCTACACCTTC
J gene: TRBJ2-7; V gene: TRBV30; D gene: TRBD1; clone size: .; CDR3 protein: CAWSLQGRWSYEQYF; CDR3 DNA: TGTGCCTGGAGTCTACAGGGGAGATGGTCCTACGAGCAGTACTTC
J gene: TRBJ2-1; V gene: TRBV3-1/TRBV3-2; D gene: .; clone size: .; CDR3 protein: CASSPLGGREQFF; CDR3 DNA: TGTGCCAGCAGCCCACTGGGGGGGCGTGAGCAGTTCTTC
J gene: TRBJ1-1; V gene: TRBV29-1; D gene: TRBD1; clone size: .; CDR3 protein: CSVGTGTFSTEAFF; CDR3 DNA: TGCAGCGTTGGGACAGGCACCTTCTCCACTGAAGCTTTCTTT
J gene: TRBJ2-5; V gene: TRBV5-5; D gene: .; clone size: .; CDR3 protein: CASSLASTETQYF; CDR3 DNA: TGTGCCAGCAGCTTGGCATCCACGGAGACCCAGTACTTC
J gene: TRBJ2-7; V gene: TRBV27; D gene: .; clone size: .; CDR3 protein: CASSLQYSAYEQYF; CDR3 DNA: TGTGCCAGCAGTTTGCAGTACTCGGCCTACGAGCAGTACTTC
J gene: TRBJ2-7; V gene: TRBV18; D gene: .; clone size: .; CDR3 protein: CASSPVSGDEQYF; CDR3 DNA: TGTGCCAGCTCACCAGTTTCGGGAGACGAGCAGTACTTC
J gene: TRBJ2-7; V gene: TRBV28; D gene: .; clone size: .; CDR3 protein: CASSSFGYSKDEQYF; CDR3 DNA: TGTGCCAGCAGTTCTTTCGGGTATTCTAAGGACGAGCAGTACTTC
J gene: TRBJ2-5; V gene: TRBV5-4; D gene: TRBD1; clone size: .; CDR3 protein: CASSFRQGRETQYF; CDR3 DNA: TGTGCCAGCAGCTTTCGACAGGGGAGGGAGACCCAGTACTTC
J gene: TRBJ2-7; V gene: TRBV28; D gene: TRBD2; clone size: once; CDR3 protein: CASSTTSASSYEQYF; CDR3 DNA: TGTGCCAGCAGTACCACTAGCGCTAGCTCCTACGAGCAGTACTTC
J gene: TRBJ1-2; V gene: TRBV28; D gene: .; clone size: .; CDR3 protein: CASSSSIPENYGYTF; CDR3 DNA: TGTGCCAGCAGTTCCAGCATCCCTGAGAACTATGGCTACACCTTC
J gene: TRBJ2-3; V gene: TRBV4-3; D gene: TRBD2; clone size: once; CDR3 protein: CASSQGWASGRPGADTQYF; CDR3 DNA: TGCGCCAGCAGCCAAGGGTGGGCTAGCGGGAGGCCCGGGGCAGATACGCAGTATTTT
J gene: TRBJ2-1; V gene: TRBV28; D gene: .; clone size: .; CDR3 protein: CASSLFSAGYNEQFF; CDR3 DNA: TGTGCCAGCAGTTTGTTTTCCGCAGGATACAATGAGCAGTTCTTC
J gene: TRBJ1-3; V gene: TRBV7-2; D gene: .; clone size: .; CDR3 protein: CASSLGQGNTIYF; CDR3 DNA: TGTGCCAGCAGCTTAGGGCAAGGAAACACCATATATTTT
J gene: TRBJ1-5; V gene: TRBV7-8; D gene: .; clone size: .; CDR3 protein: CASSLAGGMNQPQHF; CDR3 DNA: TGTGCCAGCAGCTTAGCTGGGGGAATGAATCAGCCCCAGCATTTT
J gene: TRBJ2-5; V gene: TRBV5-4; D gene: TRBD2; clone size: .; CDR3 protein: CASSSGLAGTETQYF; CDR3 DNA: TGTGCCAGCAGCTCGGGACTAGCGGGAACCGAGACCCAGTACTTC
J gene: TRBJ2-7; V gene: TRBV6-5; D gene: .; clone size: .; CDR3 protein: CASTPSGEILYEQYF; CDR3 DNA: TGTGCCAGCACACCATCCGGGGAGATCCTCTACGAGCAGTACTTC
J gene: TRBJ2-3; V gene: TRBV15; D gene: .; clone size: .; CDR3 protein: CATSRGGTTDTQYF; CDR3 DNA: TGTGCCACCAGCAGAGGCGGGACCACAGATACGCAGTATTTT
J gene: TRBJ1-2; V gene: TRBV4-2; D gene: .; clone size: .; CDR3 protein: CASSQAVGEVGYGYTF; CDR3 DNA: TGTGCCAGCAGCCAAGCTGTAGGGGAGGTGGGCTATGGCTACACCTTC
J gene: TRBJ1-5; V gene: TRBV7-2; D gene: .; clone size: .; CDR3 protein: CASSQGGRGNQPQHF; CDR3 DNA: TGTGCCAGCAGCCAGGGTGGTAGGGGCAATCAGCCCCAGCATTTT
J gene: TRBJ2-7; V gene: TRBV10-3; D gene: TRBD1; clone size: .; CDR3 protein: CAISLGQGAYEQYF; CDR3 DNA: TGTGCCATCAGTTTGGGACAGGGGGCCTACGAGCAGTACTTC
J gene: TRBJ2-2; V gene: TRBV28; D gene: .; clone size: .; CDR3 protein: CASSPGIRQTGELFF; CDR3 DNA: TGTGCCAGCAGTCCGGGAATCCGACAAACCGGGGAGCTGTTTTTT
J gene: TRBJ1-2; V gene: TRBV5-1; D gene: .; clone size: .; CDR3 protein: CASSPIEQGHYGYTF; CDR3 DNA: TGCGCCAGCAGCCCTATCGAACAGGGTCACTATGGCTACACCTTC
J gene: TRBJ1-5; V gene: TRBV5-6; D gene: .; clone size: .; CDR3 protein: CASSLFAGSHFQPQHF; CDR3 DNA: TGTGCCAGCAGCTTGTTTGCGGGATCCCATTTTCAGCCCCAGCATTTT
J gene: TRBJ1-2; V gene: TRBV28; D gene: .; clone size: once; CDR3 protein: CASTQDYRGYTF; CDR3 DNA: TGTGCCAGCACACAGGATTATAGAGGCTACACCTTC
J gene: TRBJ1-4; V gene: TRBV7-2; D gene: .; clone size: .; CDR3 protein: CASRQTDEKLFF; CDR3 DNA: TGTGCCAGCAGGCAAACGGATGAAAAACTGTTTTTT
J gene: TRBJ2-1; V gene: TRBV3-1/TRBV3-2; D gene: .; clone size: .; CDR3 protein: CASTLRSLGNEQFF; CDR3 DNA: TGTGCCAGCACTTTAAGATCACTGGGCAATGAGCAGTTCTTC
J gene: TRBJ2-7; V gene: TRBV6-6; D gene: .; clone size: .; CDR3 protein: CASSYEGLVMYF; CDR3 DNA: TGTGCCAGCAGTTACGAGGGACTGGTGATGTACTTC
J gene: TRBJ1-6; V gene: TRBV28; D gene: TRBD1; clone size: .; CDR3 protein: CASSAGTGSSYNSPLHF; CDR3 DNA: TGTGCCAGCAGTGCCGGGACAGGCAGCTCCTATAATTCACCCCTCCACTTT
J gene: TRBJ2-7; V gene: TRBV10-3; D gene: TRBD1; clone size: .; CDR3 protein: CAISPDRDEQYF; CDR3 DNA: TGTGCCATCAGTCCTGACAGGGACGAGCAGTACTTC
J gene: TRBJ2-7; V gene: TRBV6-5; D gene: TRBD1; clone size: .; CDR3 protein: CASGTGFDEQYF; CDR3 DNA: TGTGCCAGCGGGACAGGGTTTGACGAGCAGTACTTC
J gene: TRBJ1-1; V gene: TRBV6-2/TRBV6-3; D gene: TRBD1; clone size: .; CDR3 protein: CASSSGTGNTEAFF; CDR3 DNA: TGTGCCAGCAGTTCCGGGACAGGGAACACTGAAGCTTTCTTT
J gene: TRBJ2-6; V gene: TRBV11-2; D gene: .; clone size: once; CDR3 protein: CASSLGRRSGANVLTF; CDR3 DNA: TGTGCCAGCAGCTTGGGCAGGAGGTCTGGGGCCAACGTCCTGACTTTC
J gene: TRBJ2-7; V gene: TRBV18; D gene: TRBD1; clone size: .; CDR3 protein: CASSLTTGEFDEQYF; CDR3 DNA: TGTGCCAGCTCACTAACGACAGGGGAGTTTGACGAGCAGTACTTC
J gene: TRBJ2-1; V gene: TRBV9; D gene: .; clone size: .; CDR3 protein: CASSVMEASEQFF; CDR3 DNA: TGTGCCAGCAGCGTAATGGAAGCTAGTGAGCAGTTCTTC
J gene: TRBJ2-5; V gene: TRBV5-1; D gene: TRBD1; clone size: .; CDR3 protein: CASQNTGGEETQYF; CDR3 DNA: TGCGCCAGCCAAAACACAGGGGGCGAAGAGACCCAGTACTTC
J gene: TRBJ2-3; V gene: TRBV18; D gene: TRBD1; clone size: .; CDR3 protein: CASFGQGTDTQYF; CDR3 DNA: TGTGCCAGCTTCGGACAGGGCACAGATACGCAGTATTTT
J gene: TRBJ2-7; V gene: TRBV19; D gene: .; clone size: .; CDR3 protein: CASSPGQSFYEQYF; CDR3 DNA: TGTGCCAGTAGTCCAGGACAATCGTTTTACGAGCAGTACTTC
J gene: TRBJ2-7; V gene: TRBV7-9; D gene: .; clone size: .; CDR3 protein: CASSHEREQYF; CDR3 DNA: TGTGCCAGCAGCCACGAACGGGAGCAGTACTTC
J gene: TRBJ1-1; V gene: TRBV6-2/TRBV6-3; D gene: TRBD1; clone size: .; CDR3 protein: CASSYTGQGGGKNTEAFF; CDR3 DNA: TGTGCCAGCAGTTACACCGGACAGGGAGGAGGGAAGAACACTGAAGCTTTCTTT
J gene: TRBJ1-1; V gene: TRBV3-1/TRBV3-2; D gene: .; clone size: .; CDR3 protein: CASSLQNTEAFF; CDR3 DNA: TGTGCCAGCAGCTTACAGAACACTGAAGCTTTCTTT
J gene: TRBJ2-7; V gene: TRBV28; D gene: TRBD1; clone size: .; CDR3 protein: CASSLDRGNYEQYF; CDR3 DNA: TGTGCCAGCAGTTTAGACAGGGGGAACTACGAGCAGTACTTC